These 18 T cell receptor beta chains share one sample of origin, sequenced in a study of T cell repertoires in cytomegalovirus infection. TCRdb reprocessed the reads with MiXCR, giving one entry per CDR3 protein. The table has under 600,000 distinct CDR3 sequences, approximately 17% seen once. Sequenced: CD8+ T cells from PBMCs. These receptors were collected from a human donor in good health (CMV status not recorded). Some clones in this sample may be carry-over from other donors' samples.

This clonotype was seen repeatedly, ten times or more. The chain joins TRBV6-5 to TRBJ2-5; TRBD2 aligns across 7 bases. Trimming cost V 5 bases and J 3 bases; bases outside gene matches: 9. The CDR3 consists of 15 residues. CDR1 and CDR2 from the germline V gene are MNHEY and SVGAGI. The CDR3 protein is CASSHPRAGEETQYF. CDR3 nucleotides: TGTGCCAGCAGTCACCCGCGGGCGGGGGAAGAGACCCAGTACTTC.

The chain joins TRBV27 to TRBJ2-3; TRBD1 is a possible D gene (5 bases). There are 16 residues in the CDR3. V lost 6 bases to trimming and J lost 0 bases, with 16 bases between them. Germline-derived CDR1 and CDR2 are MNHEY and SMNVEV (reference sequence). The CDR3 sequence: CASSRPLGASTDTQYF. The CDR3 bases are TGTGCCAGCAGCCGACCGTTAGGGGCGAGCACAGATACGCAGTATTTT.

This clonotype was seen many times. V gene TRBV19 combines with J gene TRBJ2-7, with D possibly matching TRBD2 (6 bases). In germline, CDR1 is LNHDA, CDR2 SQIVND (reference sequence). The CDR3 covers 17 residues. V was pared by 3 bases and J by 0 bases, with 18 bases between. The CDR3 is CASSIPAPGLCSYEQYF. The CDR3, as DNA: TGTGCCAGTAGTATCCCCGCCCCGGGACTGTGCTCCTACGAGCAGTACTTC.

This chain links TRBV27 with TRBJ2-7, with TRBD1 matching 7 bases. V dropped 0 bases and J dropped 0; count of bases not matched to a gene: 5. Germline V gene data show CDR1 as MNHEY and CDR2 as SMNVEV (reference sequence). The CDR3 spans 16 residues. CDR3 sequence (DNA): TGTGCCAGCAGTTTATCGGGACAGCTTTTCTCCTACGAGCAGTACTTC. This encodes CASSLSGQLFSYEQYF.

V is TRBV6-5 and J is TRBJ2-2; D possibly corresponds to TRBD1 (7 bases). CDR1 and CDR2 (germline): MNHEY, SVGAGI. Trimming left V 2 bases short and J 7 bases short, with 11 bases between. CDR3 size: 14 residues. CDR3: CASSYGGGGGELFF. In nucleotides, the CDR3 is TGTGCCAGCAGTTACGGAGGGGGCGGCGGGGAGCTGTTTTTT.

In this sample, this clonotype turned up many times. J is TRBJ1-1 and V is TRBV7-9; possibly TRBD1 for D (6 bases). The CDR3 is 14 residues long. Trimming stripped 3 bases from V and 11 bases from J, with 19 bases between. The germline V gene has CDR1 SEHNR and CDR2 FQNEAQ (reference sequence). CDR3 protein: CASSLGIRGAEAFF. DNA of the CDR3: TGTGCCAGCAGCTTGGGGATTAGGGGGGCGGAGGCTTTCTTT.

The chain's CDR3 is CASSDFPGTGGPSGGEQFF. In DNA form, the CDR3 reads TGTGCCAGCAGTGACTTTCCGGGGACAGGGGGTCCCTCAGGGGGGGAGCAGTTCTTC. V usage is TRBV2 and J usage is TRBJ2-1; 11 nucleotides match TRBD1. Germline lookup yields CDR1 SNHLY and CDR2 FYNNEI. The CDR3 loop spans 19 amino acids. Losses at the gene ends were 3 bases for V and 10 bases for J; bases not matched to a gene: 20.

The chain is built from TRBV7-3 and TRBJ2-1; 7 nucleotides line up with TRBD1. After removal of 4 bases from V and 4 bases from J, the junction contained 4 bases not matched to a gene. The CDR3 is 14 residues long. CDR1 is SGHTA and CDR2 is FQGTGA in the germline V gene. The DNA for the CDR3 is TGTGCCAGCAGCTCCGGGACAGATTACAATGAGCAGTTCTTC. This translates into CASSSGTDYNEQFF. The complete variable domain, with remaining parts taken from reference TRBV7-3 and TRBJ2-1, reads GAGVSQTPSNKVTEKGKYVELRCDPISGHTALYWYRQSLGQGPEFLIYFQGTGAADDSGLPNDRFFAVRPEGSVSTLKIQRTERGDSAVYLCASSSGTDYNEQFFGPGTRLTVL.

There are many counts of this clonotype. The chain couples TRBV7-8 to TRBJ2-5; D possibly corresponds to TRBD2 (6 bases). V was clipped by 5 bases and J by 2 bases, with 15 bases between them. The CDR3 is 15 residues long. The V gene's germline CDR1 is SGHVS and CDR2 FQNEAQ. The CDR3 is CASSLRRRVQETQYF. The CDR3, as DNA: TGTGCCAGCAGCCTACGCCGGAGGGTGCAAGAGACCCAGTACTTC.

This clonotype was observed many times. The chain links TRBV12-3 or TRBV12-4 to TRBJ2-5; no clear D. The V and J ends lost 6 bases and 2 bases respectively, with 10 bases between them. This CDR3 is built from 13 residues. CDR3 amino acids: CASSVRVQETQYF. The CDR3 DNA follows: TGTGCCAGCAGCGTGCGTGTGCAAGAGACCCAGTACTTC.

This clonotype was detected many times. CDR3 nucleotide sequence: TGTGCCAGCAGTTTAGGACTAGTCGACGAGCAGTACTTC. Translated, it gives CASSLGLVDEQYF. The chain recombines TRBV27 with TRBJ2-7; 7 bases map to TRBD2. Trimming cost V 2 bases and J 5 bases; bases outside gene matches: 3. Per the germline V gene, CDR1 is MNHEY and CDR2 is SMNVEV (reference sequence). CDR3 length: 13 amino acids.

The CDR3 loop is CASSPIGAEQFF. The CDR3 DNA sequence: TGTGCCAGCAGCCCAATAGGGGCGGAGCAGTTCTTC. The chain has TRBV6-5 and TRBJ2-1; D is perhaps TRBD1 (5 bases). CDR1 and CDR2 from the germline V gene are MNHEY and SVGAGI. There are 12 residues in the CDR3. Trimming pared 6 bases from V and 10 bases from J, leaving 13 bases between.

This clonotype was seen a few times. V gene TRBV14 combines with J gene TRBJ1-1; a possible D gene is TRBD1 (6 bases). The CDR3 has 15 residues. Looked up from germline, CDR1 is SGHDN and CDR2 is FVKESK. V lost 2 bases and J lost 5, with 15 bases in between. The CDR3, as DNA: TGTGCCAGCAGCCAACTCCGAGGGGGGGGAACTGAAGCTTTCTTT. Translated, it gives CASSQLRGGGTEAFF. The entire variable domain, with the rest obtained from reference TRBV14 and TRBJ1-1, is as follows: EAGVTQFPSHSVIEKGQTVTLRCDPISGHDNLYWYRRVMGKEIKFLLHFVKESKQDESGMPNNRFLAERTGGTYSTLKVQPAELEDSGVYFCASSQLRGGGTEAFFGQGTRLTVV.

This clonotype has a count of ten or more. The V call is TRBV5-1, the J call TRBJ1-2, with 7 bases aligning to TRBD1. Germline assignment: CDR1 SGHRS and CDR2 YFSETQ. There are 17 residues in the CDR3. V shed 3 bases and J 7 bases; nucleotides not matched to a gene: 18. The CDR3 sequence: CASSSSTGEEGLGGYTF. CDR3 in DNA: TGCGCCAGCAGCTCCTCTACAGGGGAGGAGGGGCTCGGTGGCTACACCTTC.

The sample holds a few counts of this clonotype. The gene calls are TRBV10-2 and TRBJ2-5; 11 nucleotides line up with TRBD2. Germline lookup yields CDR1 WSHSY and CDR2 SAAADI. This CDR3 contains 17 residues. V was clipped by 10 bases and J by 0 bases; unmatched bases: 13. The CDR3 DNA follows: TGCGCCACCAAGGAGCTAGCGGGAGGTTCAGACCAAGAGACCCAGTACTTC. It is translated as CATKELAGGSDQETQYF.

This clonotype has just a few counts. The chain is built from TRBV18 and TRBJ2-3, with 8 bases that match TRBD2. The germline gives CDR1 KGHSH, CDR2 LQKENI. The CDR3 loop spans 17 amino acids. The V segment lost 3 bases and the J segment 7 bases; nucleotides outside the gene matches: 15. The CDR3 coding sequence is TGTGCCAGCTCACCCCGGGGAGCGGGGGCCACGGGAAATACGCAGTATTTT. It encodes CASSPRGAGATGNTQYF.

The chain recombines TRBV28 with TRBJ2-3, with D tentatively TRBD1 or TRBD2 (5 bases each). CDR1 is MDHEN and CDR2 is SYDVKM in the germline V gene. Trimming cost V 2 bases and J 2 bases, with 11 bases left between them. The CDR3 runs 15 residues. The DNA for the CDR3 is TGTGCCAGCAGTTTAGGGACGGCAACCACAGATACGCAGTATTTT. As protein: CASSLGTATTDTQYF.

This clonotype was detected ten times or more. The rearrangement joins TRBV7-9 to TRBJ2-2; 8 nucleotides agree with TRBD1. After removal of 4 bases from V and 7 bases from J, the junction contained 14 bases not matched to a gene. Germline assignment: CDR1 SEHNR and CDR2 FQNEAQ (reference sequence). CDR3 size: 17 residues. CDR3 nucleotides: TGTGCCAGCAGCTCCTTAAGAGGACAGGGAGCGGTCGGGGAGCTGTTTTTT. Encoded protein: CASSSLRGQGAVGELFF.